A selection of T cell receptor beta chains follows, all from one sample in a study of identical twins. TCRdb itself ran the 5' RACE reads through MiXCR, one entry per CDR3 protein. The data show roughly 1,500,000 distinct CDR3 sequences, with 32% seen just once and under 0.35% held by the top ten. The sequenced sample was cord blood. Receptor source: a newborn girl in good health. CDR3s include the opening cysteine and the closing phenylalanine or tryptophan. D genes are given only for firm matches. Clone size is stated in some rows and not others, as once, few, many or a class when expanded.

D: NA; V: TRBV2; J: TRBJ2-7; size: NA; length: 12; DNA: TGTGCCAGCAATCCAGTCCCAGGCGAGCAGTACTTC; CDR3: CASNPVPGEQYF
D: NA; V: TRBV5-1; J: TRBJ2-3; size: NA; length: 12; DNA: TGCGCCAGCAGGTTCGGGGCCGATACGCAGTATTTT; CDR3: CASRFGADTQYF
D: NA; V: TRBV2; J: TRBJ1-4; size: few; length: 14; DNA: TGTGCCAGCAGTGCAGGGTGGACTAATGAAAAACTGTTTTTT; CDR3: CASSAGWTNEKLFF
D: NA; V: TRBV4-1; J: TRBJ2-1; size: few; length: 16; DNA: TGCGCCAGCAGCCAAGGGTTAAGGGGGAGTGGTAATGAGCAGTTCTTC; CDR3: CASSQGLRGSGNEQFF
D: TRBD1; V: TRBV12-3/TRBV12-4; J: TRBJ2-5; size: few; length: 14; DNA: TGTGCCAGCACCAGGACAGGGGGCCAAGAGACCCAGTACTTC; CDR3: CASTRTGGQETQYF
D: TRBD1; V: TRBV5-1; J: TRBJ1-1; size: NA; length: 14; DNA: TGCGCCAGCAGCGACAGGGGGCTGGACACTGAAGCTTTCTTT; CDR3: CASSDRGLDTEAFF
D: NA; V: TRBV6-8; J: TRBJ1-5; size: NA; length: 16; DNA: TGTGCCAGCAGATTACAGGGCGATTATAGCAATCAGCCCCAGCATTTT; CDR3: CASRLQGDYSNQPQHF
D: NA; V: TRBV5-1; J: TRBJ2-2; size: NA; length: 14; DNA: TGCGCCAGCAGCTCAGGGGTGGAGGACGGGGAGCTGTTTTTT; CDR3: CASSSGVEDGELFF
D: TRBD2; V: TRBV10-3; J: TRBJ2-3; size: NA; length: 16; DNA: TGTGCCATCAGTGAGTCGAATAGCGGGAGGGCAGATACGCAGTATTTT; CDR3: CAISESNSGRADTQYF
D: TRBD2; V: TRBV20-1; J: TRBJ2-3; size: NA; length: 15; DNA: TGCGGTGCTAGAGATTGGGGCGGGAGGGTAGATACGCAGTATTTT; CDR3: CGARDWGGRVDTQYF
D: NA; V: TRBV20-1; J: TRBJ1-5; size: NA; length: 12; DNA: TGCAGTGCTAGGCCAGGGCAACAGCCCCAGCATTTT; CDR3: CSARPGQQPQHF